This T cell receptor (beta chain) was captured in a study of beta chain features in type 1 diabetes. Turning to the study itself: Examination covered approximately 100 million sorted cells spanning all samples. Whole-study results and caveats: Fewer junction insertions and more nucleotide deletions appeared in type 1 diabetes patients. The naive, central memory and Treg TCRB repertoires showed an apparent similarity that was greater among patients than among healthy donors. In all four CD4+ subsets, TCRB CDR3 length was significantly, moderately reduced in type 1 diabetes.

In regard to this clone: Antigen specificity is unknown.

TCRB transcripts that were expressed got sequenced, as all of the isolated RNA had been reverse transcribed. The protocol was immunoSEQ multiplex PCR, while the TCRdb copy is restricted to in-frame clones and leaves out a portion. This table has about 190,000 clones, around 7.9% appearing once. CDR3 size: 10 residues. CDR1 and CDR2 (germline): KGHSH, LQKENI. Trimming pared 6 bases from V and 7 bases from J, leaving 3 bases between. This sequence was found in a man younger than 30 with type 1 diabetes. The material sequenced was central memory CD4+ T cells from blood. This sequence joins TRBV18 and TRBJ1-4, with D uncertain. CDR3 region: CASSGEKLFF. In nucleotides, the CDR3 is TGTGCCAGCTCCGGTGAAAAACTGTTTTTT.